The entry below gives a single TCR beta chain sequence along with its context. The data were taken from a study of control samples from healthy donors and cancer patients. Germline CDR1 reads LGHNA; CDR2 reads YSLEER. Germline trimming cut 5 bases from V and 3 bases from J; bases unmatched to any gene: 7. The CDR3 extends over 15 amino acids. Clones were sequenced by immunoSEQ multiplex PCR, and TCRdb holds only the in-frame ones, with some missing. In total, the table holds under 200,000 clones. The TCR sequence derives from a young woman in good health. The chain has TRBV4-3 and TRBJ1-5, with TRBD1 identical over 7 bases. Input material: blood. The CDR3 loop is CASSAQQGFNQPQHF. Written as DNA, the CDR3 is TGCGCCAGCAGCGCCCAACAGGGGTTCAATCAGCCCCAGCATTTT.